The next 27 T cell receptor beta chains were all read from a single sample in a study of immune evolution from preneoplasia to lung adenocarcinoma. The table came from immunoSEQ multiplex PCR; TCRdb's copy has only in-frame clones and leaves some out. The table includes around 6,400 clones, approximately 85% detected once. The specimen sequenced was FFPE invasive lung adenocarcinoma tissue. Source of these receptors: a person between 45 and 75 years old with lung adenocarcinoma.

The chain couples TRBV19 to TRBJ2-7, with TRBD2 as a possible D gene (6 bases). Trimming removed 3 bases from V and 2 bases from J, with 11 bases in between. Per germline, CDR1 LNHDA and CDR2 SQIVND (reference sequence). The CDR3 contains 14 residues. The CDR3 sequence: CASSIGGKPYEQYF. For the CDR3, the DNA is TGTGCCAGTAGTATTGGGGGGAAACCCTACGAGCAGTACTTC.

The chain combines TRBV11-2 with TRBJ2-3; tentative D call: TRBD1 (6 bases). V dropped 4 bases and J dropped 1 base, with 9 bases sitting between them. The germline gives CDR1 SGHAT, CDR2 FQNNGV. There are 14 residues in the CDR3. The CDR3: CASSSQGGTDTQYF. The CDR3 coding sequence is TGTGCCAGCAGCTCACAGGGTGGCACAGATACGCAGTATTTT.

V usage is TRBV11-2 and J usage is TRBJ1-4; no clear D gene. This CDR3 has 14 residues. V lost 3 bases, J lost 3 bases, and 8 bases lay in between. CDR1 is SGHAT and CDR2 is FQNNGV in the germline V gene. The CDR3 is CASSFQRANEKLFF. CDR3 nucleotides: TGTGCCAGCAGCTTCCAGAGGGCTAATGAAAAACTGTTTTTT. Drawing the rest from reference TRBV11-2 and TRBJ1-4, the complete variable domain is EAGVAQSPRYKIIEKRQSVAFWCNPISGHATLYWYQQILGQGPKLLIQFQNNGVVDDSQLPKDRFSAERLKGVDSTLKIQPAKLEDSAVYLCASSFQRANEKLFFGSGTQLSVL.

The rearrangement links TRBV29-1 to TRBJ1-2; D is possibly TRBD1 (5 bases). Germline V lookup: CDR1 SQVTM, CDR2 ANQGSEA. The CDR3 runs to 10 residues. The V and J ends lost 6 bases and 6 bases respectively, with 8 bases between them. The CDR3 DNA is TGCAGCGTCGACAGCGATGGCTACACCTTC. It specifies CSVDSDGYTF.

V and J are TRBV5-5 and TRBJ2-6, with 11 bases lining up with TRBD1. The CDR3 is made up of 18 amino acids. The V gene end was trimmed by 4 bases and the J gene end by 2 bases; junction bases not matched to a gene: 8. Per the germline V gene, CDR1 is SGHKS and CDR2 is YYEKEE (reference sequence). The CDR3 bases are TGTGCCAGCAGCCCGGGACAGGGGGTTTCCGCTGGGGCCAACGTCCTGACTTTC. It yields the protein CASSPGQGVSAGANVLTF.

The chain joins TRBV10-3 to TRBJ2-3; TRBD2 matches 10 bases. The CDR3 has 16 residues. The junction had 4 bases not matched to a gene; V was cut back by 0 bases and J by 4 bases. Germline values: CDR1 ENHRY, CDR2 SYGVKD. CDR3 DNA sequence: TGTGCCATCAGTGAGTCGGCTAGCGGGAGCCCAGATACGCAGTATTTT. Its translation: CAISESASGSPDTQYF.

The J gene is TRBJ2-5, the V gene TRBV6-1; D remains ambiguous. The CDR3 has 13 residues. Per the germline V gene, CDR1 is MNHNS and CDR2 is SASEGT. Trimming removed 2 bases from V and 1 base from J, with 5 bases in between. The CDR3 DNA reads TGTGCCAGCAGTGAAAACAGCCAAGAGACCCAGTACTTC. Protein product: CASSENSQETQYF.

J is TRBJ2-5 and V is TRBV29-1, with TRBD2 matching over 8 bases. Germline V CDR1 and CDR2: SQVTM, ANQGSEA. The CDR3 runs 14 residues. J was trimmed by 4 bases and V by 5 bases; bases with no gene match: 9. This chain's CDR3 is CSVRAGVFVETQYF. The CDR3 nucleotides are TGCAGCGTTCGAGCGGGAGTGTTCGTAGAGACCCAGTACTTC.

A single count supports this clone. V is TRBV5-1 and J is TRBJ1-3, with 8 bases that match TRBD1. J gave up 0 bases and V 5 bases, and 10 bases lay outside the gene matches. There are 17 residues in the CDR3. Germline values: CDR1 SGHRS, CDR2 YFSETQ. Here the CDR3 reads CASRMHTGGISGNTIYF. CDR3 DNA sequence: TGCGCCAGCAGAATGCACACAGGGGGAATCTCTGGAAACACCATATATTTT.

This rearrangement joins TRBV7-2 to TRBJ2-5; possible D gene TRBD2, 6 bases. CDR3 length: 14 amino acids. CDR1 is SGHTA, CDR2 FQGNSA, per germline. V dropped 5 bases and J dropped 4 bases, with 14 bases sitting between them. CDR3 protein: CASSAGFGGETQYF. CDR3 coding DNA: TGTGCCAGCAGCGCAGGGTTCGGGGGAGAGACCCAGTACTTC. Combining the CDR3 with reference TRBV7-2 and TRBJ2-5 gives the whole variable domain GAGVSQSPSNKVTEKGKDVELRCDPISGHTALYWYRQSLGQGLEFLIYFQGNSAPDKSGLPSDRFSAERTGGSVSTLTIQRTQQEDSAVYLCASSAGFGGETQYFGPGTRLLVL.

This clone has just one count. This sequence joins TRBV6-5 and TRBJ2-1, with D hard to call. The CDR3 consists of 12 residues. CDR1 MNHEY and CDR2 SVGAGI come from the germline V gene. Trimming took off 9 bases at V and 2 bases at J, with 8 bases between the two ends. CDR3: CASGSTYNEQFF. CDR3 bases: TGTGCCAGTGGGTCTACCTACAATGAGCAGTTCTTC.

V usage is TRBV27 and J usage is TRBJ1-2; no definite D call. The germline V and J ends were trimmed by 4 bases and 4 bases, with 10 bases remaining between them. The germline V gene has CDR1 MNHEY and CDR2 SMNVEV (reference sequence). This CDR3 spans 13 amino acids. In DNA form, the CDR3 reads TGTGCCAGCAGTTCCCGGGGAACCTATGGCTACACCTTC. Amino acid sequence: CASSSRGTYGYTF.

This chain links TRBV4-1 with TRBJ1-2; perhaps TRBD1 as D (5 bases). Looked up from germline, CDR1 is MGHRA and CDR2 is YSYEKL. The CDR3 extends over 13 amino acids. V was clipped by 0 bases and J by 5 bases, with 7 bases between them. CDR3 in amino acids: CASSQDRVYGYTF. CDR3 sequence (DNA): TGCGCCAGCAGCCAAGACAGGGTTTATGGCTACACCTTC.

This rearrangement joins TRBV7-8 to TRBJ1-1; D is unresolved. V lost 3 bases and J 7 bases, leaving 15 bases between the germline ends. This CDR3 has 14 residues. From germline, CDR1 is SGHVS and CDR2 FQNEAQ. CDR3 in amino acids: CASSFIDRAGEAFF. The CDR3 DNA sequence: TGTGCCAGCAGCTTTATTGATAGGGCAGGTGAAGCTTTCTTT.

The rearrangement links TRBV4-1 to TRBJ2-7; TRBD1 matches 8 bases. Germline CDR1 is MGHRA and CDR2 is YSYEKL. Trimming at V came to 4 bases and at J to 2 bases, leaving 7 bases not matched to a gene. CDR3 length equals 15 residues. CDR3: CASSPSTGDPYEQYF. Written as DNA, the CDR3 is TGCGCCAGCAGCCCGTCGACAGGGGACCCCTACGAGCAGTACTTC.

This chain uses TRBV14 with TRBJ2-7; D is unclear. This CDR3 is built from 12 residues. The germline CDR1 and CDR2 sequences are SGHDN and FVKESK. V gave up 0 bases and J gave up 6 bases, with 6 bases separating them. CDR3 coding DNA: TGTGCCAGCAGCCAAGATTGGGGCGAGCAGTACTTC. It specifies CASSQDWGEQYF.

The chain carries TRBV5-1 and TRBJ2-6; TRBD1 might be the D (5 bases). Trimming removed 4 bases at V and 0 bases at J, with 5 bases between. CDR1 and CDR2 (germline): SGHRS, YFSETQ. This CDR3 contains 14 residues. CDR3 protein: CASSDSSGANVLTF. CDR3 in DNA: TGCGCCAGCAGCGACAGCTCTGGGGCCAACGTCCTGACTTTC.

The chain employs TRBV7-2 and TRBJ2-1; D call uncertain. The germline V and J ends were trimmed by 5 bases and 7 bases, with 12 bases remaining between them. This CDR3 has 13 amino acids. Per germline, CDR1 SGHTA and CDR2 FQGNSA. The CDR3 sequence: CASSGYLENEQFF. As DNA, the CDR3 is TGTGCCAGCAGCGGGTACCTAGAGAATGAGCAGTTCTTC.

Details on this clone: Other nucleotide sequences in the sample specify the same CDR3. The V gene is TRBV13, the J gene TRBJ2-3; D is unclear. This CDR3 is built from 11 residues. Trimming took off 5 bases at V and 3 bases at J, with 3 bases between the two ends. Germline V gene data show CDR1 as PRHDT and CDR2 as FYEKMQ (reference sequence). The CDR3 DNA reads as TGTGCCAGCAGCCGGACAGATACGCAGTATTTT. Its translation is CASSRTDTQYF.

In the case of this clone: At one end, the junction sequence differs from germline, possibly due to a read error. The V gene is TRBV7-2, the J gene TRBJ2-5; 12 bases map to TRBD2. Near its end, the DNA agrees better with TRBJ2-7, so the J call may be wrong. The CDR3 totals 14 residues. The germline gives CDR1 SGHTA, CDR2 FQGNSA. CDR3 residues: CASSLAGGAYEQYF. The CDR3, as DNA: TGTGCCAGCAGCCTAGCGGGAGGGGCCTACGAGCAGTACTTC.

The rearrangement joins TRBV18 to TRBJ2-5; the D gene is possibly TRBD2 (6 bases). CDR1 KGHSH and CDR2 LQKENI come from the germline V gene. V lost 6 bases and J 3 bases, leaving 11 bases between the germline ends. CDR3 length equals 13 residues. The CDR3 reads CASSAGRKETQYF. The DNA of the CDR3 is TGTGCCAGCTCCGCGGGGCGAAAAGAGACCCAGTACTTC.

The chain carries TRBV10-1 and TRBJ2-3; D remains unclear. The CDR3 spans 14 residues. CDR1 is WNHNN and CDR2 is SYGVQD in the germline V gene (reference sequence). V was cut by 0 bases and J by 4 bases, with 8 bases left in between. DNA for the CDR3: TGCGCCAGCAGTGAGTCGCGCGTGGCAGATACGCAGTATTTT. It encodes CASSESRVADTQYF.

The chain recombines TRBV11-2 with TRBJ2-7; possibly TRBD2 for D (5 bases). This CDR3 is built from 14 residues. The germline gives CDR1 SGHAT, CDR2 FQNNGV. V was trimmed by 2 bases and J by 3 bases, leaving 11 bases between them. The CDR3 DNA reads TGTGCCAGCAGCTTACAGAGCCGGGGCTACGAGCAGTACTTC. This encodes CASSLQSRGYEQYF.

The V gene is TRBV7-6, the J gene TRBJ1-2; tentative D call: TRBD1 (5 bases). The CDR3 loop spans 13 amino acids. The V end was cut by 3 bases, the J end by 8 bases, with 13 bases between. Germline V gives CDR1 SGHVS, CDR2 FNYEAQ. The CDR3 DNA is TGTGCCAGCAGCTTCGCGGCGGGGCAAGGCTACACCTTC. Translation gives CASSFAAGQGYTF.

This chain joins TRBV16 and TRBJ1-2; D remains ambiguous. Germline-derived CDR1 and CDR2 are KGHSY and FQNENV. Trimming took off 5 bases at V and 7 bases at J, with 11 bases between the two ends. The CDR3 extends over 12 amino acids. The CDR3 sequence: CASSSYATGYTF. The DNA of the CDR3 is TGTGCCAGCAGCTCCTATGCGACTGGCTACACCTTC.

V and J are TRBV19 and TRBJ1-5; 10 bases map to TRBD1. The CDR3 spans 16 residues. Germline assignment: CDR1 LNHDA and CDR2 SQIVND (reference sequence). V lost 6 bases, J lost 4 bases, and 9 bases stayed unmatched. CDR3 sequence: CASSRRDRGLNQPQHF. The DNA of the CDR3 is TGTGCCAGTAGCCGAAGGGACAGGGGATTGAATCAGCCCCAGCATTTT.

This clone has just one count. This chain links TRBV28 with TRBJ1-1, with a possible D match to TRBD1 (6 bases). Deletions cut 6 bases from V and 5 bases from J, with 16 bases between. The V gene's germline CDR1 is MDHEN and CDR2 SYDVKM. The CDR3 spans 14 residues. Here the CDR3 reads CASSPQGIRTEAFF. As DNA, the CDR3 is TGTGCCAGCAGCCCCCAGGGGATACGGACTGAAGCTTTCTTT.